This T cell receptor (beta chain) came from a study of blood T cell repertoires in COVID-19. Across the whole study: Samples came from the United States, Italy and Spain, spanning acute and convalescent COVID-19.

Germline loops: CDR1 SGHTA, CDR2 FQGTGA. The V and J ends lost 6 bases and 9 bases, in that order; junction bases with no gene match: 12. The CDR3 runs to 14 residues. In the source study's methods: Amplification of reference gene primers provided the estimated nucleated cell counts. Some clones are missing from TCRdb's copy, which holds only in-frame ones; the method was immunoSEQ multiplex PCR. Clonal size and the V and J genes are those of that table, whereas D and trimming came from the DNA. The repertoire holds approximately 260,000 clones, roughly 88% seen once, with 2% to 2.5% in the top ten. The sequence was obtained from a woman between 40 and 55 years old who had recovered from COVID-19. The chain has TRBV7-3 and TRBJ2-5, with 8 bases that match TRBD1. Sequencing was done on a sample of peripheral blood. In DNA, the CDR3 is TGTGCCAGCAGTCGAGGACAGGGATGGGGACCCCAGTACTTC. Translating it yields CASSRGQGWGPQYF.